One TCR beta chain is described in this entry. The target antigen is unknown. After removal of 4 bases from V and 3 bases from J, the junction contained 6 bases not matched to a gene. This CDR3 comprises 14 residues. The germline V gene encodes CDR1 SEHNR and CDR2 FQNEAQ (reference sequence). This entry belongs to a study of shared clonotypes between healthy human individuals. Findings and caveats of the study: Larger richness was generally estimated for naive than memory subsets.

Sequencing was at deep level. DNA at approximately 200 ng, 25,000 to 35,000 T cell genomes, went into sorted-subset replicate PCRs. Original processing methods: ImmunoSEQ gave junction-only sequences without quality scores, so filtering differed. The method was immunoSEQ multiplex PCR; TCRdb's version includes in-frame clones alone and lacks a portion of them. V and J calls and clone size follow that table, whereas D and trimming were derived from the DNA. In the table there are 300,000 to 400,000 clones, around 67% of which are singletons. This chain joins TRBV7-9 and TRBJ2-7, with 7 bases aligning to TRBD1. The receptor was isolated from a young man in good health. Sequencing was carried out using memory CD4+ T cells sorted from blood. Noted subset: CD45RA-negative fraction. CDR3 sequence reads: CASSSQGVGYEQYF. CDR3 nucleotides: TGTGCCAGCAGCTCCCAGGGGGTAGGCTACGAGCAGTACTTC.